The following is a T cell receptor (beta chain) sequence with its context. Primers included in the PCR were 60 Vbeta and 13 Jbeta primers. Libraries were prepared by immunoSEQ multiplex PCR; TCRdb keeps only in-frame clonotypes and omits some of them. The sample table sets out approximately 110,000 clones. This sample is part of a study of cytomegalovirus exposure and HLA in healthy donors. V was trimmed by 5 bases and J by 0 bases, leaving 14 bases between them. This CDR3 has 16 residues. CDR1 SEHNR and CDR2 FQNEAQ come from the germline V gene (reference sequence). The clonotype originates from a man in his forties in good health and CMV-seronegative. This chain joins TRBV7-9 and TRBJ1-3; tentative D call: TRBD1 (5 bases). The sequencing input was PBMCs. CDR3 region: CASSPGPGGSGNTIYF. CDR3 bases: TGTGCCAGCAGCCCCGGCCCGGGGGGCTCTGGAAACACCATATATTTT.